The next 30 T cell receptor beta chains were all read from a single sample in a study of cytomegalovirus exposure and HLA in healthy donors (dated by TCRdb to 2017 to 2019). Libraries were constructed by the immunoSEQ multiplex PCR assay. The multiplex PCR relied on a mix of 60 forward primers for TCR Vbeta segments and 13 reverse primers for TCR Jbeta segments. TCRdb carries this immuneACCESS record with in-frame sequences only. Its versions omit some clonotypes, under half of them owing to an unresolved V gene in the studies checked, with the rest unexplained. Present in this sample are around 130,000 clones, roughly 83% of which were seen just once. Clones ranked in the top ten supply approximately 2% of the sample. Sequenced sample: PBMCs. The receptors originated from a man between 18 and 29 years old in good health and CMV-seronegative.

The J gene is TRBJ1-2, the V gene TRBV5-1; 7 nucleotides line up with TRBD1. CDR1 and CDR2 from the germline V gene are SGHRS and YFSETQ. This CDR3 contains 14 residues. Trimming took 4 bases from V and 4 from J; bases not matched to a gene: 7. The CDR3 DNA reads as TGCGCCAGCAGCCCAGGGACAGTTCTCTATGGCTACACCTTC. It translates to CASSPGTVLYGYTF.

The J gene is TRBJ2-6, the V gene TRBV27; 7 positions agree with TRBD1. This CDR3 has 15 residues. Looked up from germline, CDR1 is MNHEY and CDR2 is SMNVEV (reference sequence). Trimming cost V 5 bases and J 1 base; bases outside gene matches: 2. CDR3 coding DNA: TGTGCCAGCAGTATGGACAGGTCTGGGGCCAACGTCCTGACTTTC. Its translation is CASSMDRSGANVLTF.

The genes are TRBV2 and TRBJ1-2; 7 bases fit TRBD1. The CDR3 length is 15 residues. Per the germline V gene, CDR1 is SNHLY and CDR2 is FYNNEI. The J segment lost 4 bases and the V segment lost 8 bases, leaving 13 bases of the junction unmatched. The CDR3: CASGGYGQDTYGYTF. CDR3 nucleotide sequence: TGTGCCAGCGGGGGGTATGGACAGGACACCTATGGCTACACCTTC.

This clone appeared a few times. The chain couples TRBV7-2 to TRBJ1-5, with 7 positions matching TRBD1. Germline values: CDR1 SGHTA, CDR2 FQGNSA. Germline trimming cut 5 bases from V and 7 bases from J; bases unmatched to any gene: 11. The length of the CDR3 is 15 residues. This CDR3 reads CASSTRQGIGQPQHF. CDR3 nucleotides: TGTGCCAGCAGCACCCGACAGGGAATAGGACAGCCCCAGCATTTT.

This chain connects TRBV5-1 to TRBJ1-3; D is perhaps TRBD1 (5 bases). The CDR3 is 14 amino acids. V shed 4 bases and J shed 0 bases, with 8 bases lying between them. CDR1 and CDR2 (germline): SGHRS, YFSETQ. The CDR3 DNA is TGCGCCAGCAGCCAACAGGACTCTGGAAACACCATATATTTT. Its protein is CASSQQDSGNTIYF.

V is TRBV7-3 and J is TRBJ2-7, with TRBD1 matching over 11 bases. Trimming removed 5 bases from V and 6 bases from J; junction bases left unmatched: 3. This CDR3 spans 13 amino acids. Germline CDR1 reads SGHTA; CDR2 reads FQGTGA. CDR3 in DNA: TGTGCCAGCAGCCGGGACAGGGGGTGCGAGCAGTACTTC. Its translation is CASSRDRGCEQYF.

This clone appeared a few times. V is TRBV28 and J is TRBJ1-2; the D gene is possibly TRBD1 (6 bases). The germline V and J ends were trimmed by 6 bases and 2 bases, with 10 bases remaining between them. CDR3 length: 13 residues. Germline V gene sequence: CDR1 MDHEN, CDR2 SYDVKM. CDR3 protein: CASRRGANYGYTF. CDR3 coding DNA: TGTGCCAGCAGGCGGGGGGCAAACTATGGCTACACCTTC.

For this clone: A junction boundary mismatches the germline segment, possibly from a read error. V and J are TRBV7-9 and TRBJ1-1; possible D gene TRBD1, 5 bases. The CDR3 consists of 12 residues. Germline V gene lookup returns CDR1 SEHNR and CDR2 FQNEAQ (reference sequence). The DNA for the CDR3 is TGTTCCAGCAGCTTTGGCAGGGCTGAAGCTTTCTTT. Residues: CSSSFGRAEAFF.

V usage is TRBV10-3 and J usage is TRBJ2-1; 7 bases match TRBD1. Trimming at V came to 3 bases and at J to 6 bases, leaving 11 bases not matched to a gene. CDR1 ENHRY and CDR2 SYGVKD come from the germline V gene. The CDR3 covers 16 residues. The CDR3 nucleotides are TGTGCCATCAGTGACCCCCCAGGGGGAAATCGCAATGAGCAGTTCTTC. Its protein product is CAISDPPGGNRNEQFF.

This chain joins TRBV6-4 and TRBJ2-3; D perhaps matches TRBD2 (5 bases). The CDR3 has 13 amino acids. The V end was cut by 6 bases, the J end by 8 bases, with 15 bases between. Germline V CDR1 and CDR2: MRHNA, SNTAGT. CDR3 DNA: TGTGCCAGCAGCGATCGGAAGAGCGGTACGCAGTATTTT. Translated, it gives CASSDRKSGTQYF.

This sequence joins TRBV6-5 and TRBJ1-4; 9 bases agree with TRBD1. The CDR3 spans 14 residues. V was pared by 6 bases and J by 7 bases, with 6 bases of the junction left unmatched. Germline V CDR1 and CDR2: MNHEY, SVGAGI. In DNA, the CDR3 is TGTGCCAGCAGGTCCGGGACAGGGCGTGAAAAACTGTTTTTT. Its translation: CASRSGTGREKLFF.

The chain couples TRBV28 to TRBJ2-1, with 10 positions matching TRBD2. From germline, CDR1 is MDHEN and CDR2 SYDVKM. V shed 7 bases and J 9 bases; nucleotides not matched to a gene: 12. CDR3 length: 15 residues. This CDR3 is CASTLGLAGAGEQFF. The DNA for the CDR3 is TGTGCCAGCACCCTCGGCCTAGCGGGAGCGGGTGAGCAGTTCTTC.

The rearrangement joins TRBV27 to TRBJ2-7; TRBD2 matches 8 bases. The V gene's germline CDR1 is MNHEY and CDR2 SMNVEV (reference sequence). After removal of 5 bases from V and 4 bases from J, the junction contained 19 bases not matched to a gene. The CDR3 length is 18 residues. CDR3 amino acids: CASSPIAPTSASPYEQYV. The CDR3 DNA sequence: TGTGCCAGCAGTCCCATAGCACCGACTAGCGCTTCCCCGTACGAGCAGTACGTC.

This chain connects TRBV5-3 to TRBJ2-3, with 7 bases that match TRBD2. TRBV5-3 is treated as an ORF (open reading frame) with a function not yet certain. The V gene end was trimmed by 0 bases and the J gene end by 0 bases; junction bases not matched to a gene: 22. The CDR3 runs 22 residues. For the CDR3, the DNA is TGTGCCAGAAGCTTGGATATAGCGGGCCATACTTTCTGGTCTGCTAGCACAGATACGCAGTATTTT. Its translation is CARSLDIAGHTFWSASTDTQYF.

The rearrangement uses TRBV7-9 and TRBJ2-7, with D possibly being TRBD2 (5 bases). Trimming stripped 4 bases from V and 2 bases from J, with 6 bases between. CDR3 length equals 12 residues. Germline lookup yields CDR1 SEHNR and CDR2 FQNEAQ (reference sequence). This chain's CDR3 is CASSSGAYEQYF. The CDR3 DNA follows: TGTGCCAGCAGCTCCGGGGCCTACGAGCAGTACTTC. The full variable domain, with the rest looked up from reference TRBV7-9 and TRBJ2-7, is DTGVSQNPRHKITKRGQNVTFRCDPISEHNRLYWYRQTLGQGPEFLTYFQNEAQLEKSRLLSDRFSAERPKGSFSTLEIQRTEQGDSAMYLCASSSGAYEQYFGPGTRLTVT.

J is TRBJ1-6 and V is TRBV27, with 8 bases matching TRBD1. Germline assignment: CDR1 MNHEY and CDR2 SMNVEV (reference sequence). The junction had 6 bases not matched to a gene; V was cut back by 6 bases and J by 8 bases. This CDR3 is 14 amino acids long. CDR3 bases: TGTGCCAGCAGATTCGGGACAGGATATTCACCCCTCCACTTT. Amino acids: CASRFGTGYSPLHF.

J is TRBJ1-1 and V is TRBV2; D ambiguous. Germline loops: CDR1 SNHLY, CDR2 FYNNEI. The V and J ends lost 4 bases and 4 bases respectively, with 7 bases between them. The CDR3 extends over 12 amino acids. The CDR3 is CASSVAGTEAFF. The DNA of the CDR3 is TGTGCCAGCAGTGTCGCGGGCACTGAAGCTTTCTTT.

The chain employs TRBV27 and TRBJ2-3; 14 bases agree with TRBD2. V was pared by 10 bases and J by 6 bases, with 9 bases of the junction left unmatched. CDR3 length equals 15 residues. Germline V gives CDR1 MNHEY, CDR2 SMNVEV (reference sequence). This CDR3 is CATSGLAGGGDTQYF. In DNA form, the CDR3 reads TGTGCCACCTCAGGACTAGCGGGAGGAGGGGATACGCAGTATTTT.

This chain uses TRBV7-2 with TRBJ1-5; D is uncertain. This CDR3 is 9 amino acids long. Germline V lookup: CDR1 SGHTA, CDR2 FQGNSA. V dropped 5 bases and J dropped 12 bases, with 5 bases sitting between them. The CDR3 spells CASSRCQHF. Written as DNA, the CDR3 is TGTGCCAGCAGCCGTTGCCAGCATTTT.

V and J are TRBV28 and TRBJ1-1, with D possibly being TRBD1 (6 bases). V was pared by 2 bases and J by 3 bases, with 13 bases between. Germline CDR1 and CDR2: MDHEN and SYDVKM. This CDR3 contains 15 residues. The CDR3 coding sequence is TGTGCCAGCAGTTTACCGGGACAAGGGGACACTGAAGCTTTCTTT. Translation gives CASSLPGQGDTEAFF. Filled out from reference TRBV28 and TRBJ1-1, the complete variable domain reads DVKVTQSSRYLVKRTGEKVFLECVQDMDHENMFWYRQDPGLGLRLIYFSYDVKMKEKGDIPEGYSVSREKKERFSLILESASTNQTSMYLCASSLPGQGDTEAFFGQGTRLTVV.

The genes are TRBV27 and TRBJ1-5, with 8 bases lining up with TRBD1. Germline values: CDR1 MNHEY, CDR2 SMNVEV (reference sequence). This CDR3 has 14 residues. The junction had 8 bases not matched to a gene; V was cut back by 6 bases and J by 7 bases. CDR3 loop: CASRKDREGQPQHF. The CDR3 nucleotides read TGTGCCAGCAGGAAGGACAGGGAAGGACAGCCCCAGCATTTT.

This chain connects TRBV4-1 to TRBJ1-6, with D possibly TRBD1 on 5 matching bases. Germline V gene data show CDR1 as MGHRA and CDR2 as YSYEKL. Trimming took 1 base from V and 7 from J, leaving 23 bases between them. CDR3 length equals 19 residues. CDR3 protein: CASSQVVAGAAGGNSPLHF. CDR3 DNA: TGCGCCAGCAGCCAAGTGGTGGCAGGCGCTGCCGGGGGAAATTCACCCCTCCACTTT.

V and J are TRBV15 and TRBJ2-1; TRBD2 agrees at 9 bases. The CDR3 is 16 amino acids. The junction had 7 bases not matched to a gene; V was cut back by 3 bases and J by 4 bases. Germline CDR1 is LNHNV and CDR2 is YYDKDF (reference sequence). CDR3 DNA: TGTGCCACCAGCAGGGGACTAGCCAAAAATTACAATGAGCAGTTCTTC. Encoded protein: CATSRGLAKNYNEQFF. The complete variable domain, with remaining parts taken from reference TRBV15 and TRBJ2-1, reads DAMVIQNPRYQVTQFGKPVTLSCSQTLNHNVMYWYQQKSSQAPKLLFHYYDKDFNNEADTPDNFQSRRPNTSFCFLDIRSPGLGDTAMYLCATSRGLAKNYNEQFFGPGTRLTVL.

CDR3 sequence reads: CASSPPGTANTEAFF. Written as DNA, the CDR3 is TGTGCCAGCTCACCACCGGGGACAGCGAACACTGAAGCTTTCTTT. The V and J genes are TRBV18 and TRBJ1-1; 7 bases fit TRBD1. This CDR3 has 15 amino acids. The trim removed 0 bases at V and 1 base at J, leaving 2 bases unmatched. Germline assignment: CDR1 KGHSH and CDR2 LQKENI.

This chain joins TRBV5-1 and TRBJ1-4; 8 bases are shared with TRBD1. This CDR3 spans 15 amino acids. V shed 4 bases, J shed 7 bases, and the junction held 9 bases outside the gene matches. Germline CDR1 and CDR2: SGHRS and YFSETQ. DNA of the CDR3: TGCGCCAGCAGCCGGAACAGGGGGGCATTTGAAAAACTGTTTTTT. Translating gives CASSRNRGAFEKLFF.

The chain couples TRBV28 to TRBJ2-3; the match to TRBD1 covers 7 bases. This CDR3 comprises 19 residues. The germline gives CDR1 MDHEN, CDR2 SYDVKM. V lost 4 bases to trimming and J lost 3 bases; unmatched junction nucleotides: 19. CDR3 coding DNA: TGTGCCAGCAGTTCATATACCCCCCGACAGGGCCGTGGAACAGATACGCAGTATTTT. It codes for CASSSYTPRQGRGTDTQYF.

The genes are TRBV13 and TRBJ2-2; 8 positions agree with TRBD2. The J segment lost 7 bases and the V segment lost 5 bases, leaving 3 bases of the junction unmatched. Per the germline V gene, CDR1 is PRHDT and CDR2 is FYEKMQ (reference sequence). The CDR3 sequence is 13 residues long. The CDR3 region is CASSRGGYGELFF. CDR3 DNA: TGTGCCAGCAGCCGGGGGGGGTACGGGGAGCTGTTTTTT.

The J gene is TRBJ2-2, the V gene TRBV30, with 11 bases matching TRBD1. V was pared by 5 bases and J by 5 bases, with 4 bases of the junction left unmatched. This CDR3 is built from 14 residues. Per germline, CDR1 GTSNPN and CDR2 SVGIG (reference sequence). The CDR3 bases are TGTGCCTGGGAGGGACAGGGGGTGACCGGGGAGCTGTTTTTT. Translating it yields CAWEGQGVTGELFF.

The chain joins TRBV2 to TRBJ1-6; possible D gene TRBD1, 5 bases. V lost 3 bases, J lost 6 bases, and 15 bases lay in between. Germline assignment: CDR1 SNHLY and CDR2 FYNNEI. CDR3 length: 16 residues. This CDR3 is CASSESGRRINSPLHF. The DNA of the CDR3 is TGTGCCAGCAGTGAGTCAGGGAGGCGCATTAATTCACCCCTCCACTTT.

This chain's CDR3 is CASSGRGLAGGTDTQYF. CDR3 DNA sequence: TGTGCCAGCAGCGGACGTGGACTAGCGGGAGGTACAGATACGCAGTATTTT. The rearrangement links TRBV9 to TRBJ2-3; TRBD2 matches at 14 bases. V was clipped by 3 bases and J by 3 bases; unmatched bases: 6. Germline CDR1 and CDR2: SGDLS and YYNGEE. This CDR3 is 17 amino acids long.